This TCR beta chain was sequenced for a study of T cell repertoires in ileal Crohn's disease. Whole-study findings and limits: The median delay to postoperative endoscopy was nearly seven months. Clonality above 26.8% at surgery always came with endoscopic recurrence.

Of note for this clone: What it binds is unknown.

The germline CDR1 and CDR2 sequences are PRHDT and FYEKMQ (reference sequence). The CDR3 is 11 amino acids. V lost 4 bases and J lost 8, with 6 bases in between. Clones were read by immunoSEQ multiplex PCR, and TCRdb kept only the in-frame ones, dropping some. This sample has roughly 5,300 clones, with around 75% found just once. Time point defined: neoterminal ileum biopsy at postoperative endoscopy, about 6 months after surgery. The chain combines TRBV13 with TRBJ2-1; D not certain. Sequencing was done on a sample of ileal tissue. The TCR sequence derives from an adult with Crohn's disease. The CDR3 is CASSSAHEQFF. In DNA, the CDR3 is TGTGCCAGCAGCTCCGCCCATGAGCAGTTCTTC.